This T cell receptor beta chain came from a study of blood T cell repertoires in COVID-19. Study information: COVID-19 samples collected from the United States, Italy and Spain covered acute and convalescent phases. In each case, the material was cDNA or gDNA derived from T cells, B-cell-depleted T cells, or PBMCs.

In the study's own analysis: Estimation of nucleated cell counts was performed using reference gene primer amplification. Data came from immunoSEQ multiplex PCR; TCRdb stores just in-frame clones and leaves some out. D and trimming come from the DNA, and the V and J calls and clone size come from that table. The sample yields around 39,000 clones, more than 80% seen once. This clonotype was obtained from a woman aged 70-85 years with acute or convalescent COVID-19. Sequencing used peripheral blood.

The CDR3 nucleotides read TGTGCCAGCAGCTTAGCGCTAGGGGGCGTCTCCTACGAGCAGTACTTC. Translation gives CASSLALGGVSYEQYF. This chain connects TRBV7-9 to TRBJ2-7; 7 nucleotides line up with TRBD1. Trimming at V came to 0 bases and at J to 0 bases, leaving 5 bases not matched to a gene. The CDR3 contains 16 residues. Germline-derived CDR1 and CDR2 are SEHNR and FQNEAQ (reference sequence). Filled out from reference TRBV7-9 and TRBJ2-7, the complete variable domain reads DTGVSQNPRHKITKRGQNVTFRCDPISEHNRLYWYRQTLGQGPEFLTYFQNEAQLEKSRLLSDRFSAERPKGSFSTLEIQRTEQGDSAMYLCASSLALGGVSYEQYFGPGTRLTVT.